This TCR beta chain was identified during a study of post-analysis software for immune sequencing data. Study-wide results and caveats: When patients were compared with controls, a handful of TRBV segments were more frequent, TRBV5-6, TRBV5-1 and TRBV20-1 among them. Diversity measured as normalized Chao1 was significantly lower in multiple sclerosis patients than in controls.

Turning to this clonotype: As yet, its antigen is unknown. An end of the junction does not agree with germline; a read error may underlie this.

TCR beta cDNA libraries had unique molecular identifiers. Input of 1 to 10 million T cells yielded hundreds of thousands of cDNA molecules. TCRdb reanalysed the PCR reads using MiXCR and keeps one entry per CDR3 protein. The sample consists of roughly 600,000 distinct CDR3 sequences, roughly 40% of them appearing once. The CDR3 length is 15 residues. Germline V gene sequence: CDR1 SGHKS, CDR2 YYEKEE (reference sequence). Source material: blood. The chain joins TRBV5-5 to TRBJ2-1, with D perhaps matching TRBD2 (6 bases). This receptor was obtained from a girl under 18 with multiple sclerosis. CDR3 region: CASSVQGGTYSEQFF. As DNA, the CDR3 is TGTGCCAGCAGCGTCCAGGGCGGGACCTACAGTGAGCAGTTCTTC.